This T cell receptor (beta chain) was identified in a study of cytomegalovirus exposure and HLA in healthy donors. Study results and caveats: Follow-up analysis seemed to connect common viral pathogens with several of the most significant clusters identified.

Trimming cost V 6 bases and J 0 bases; bases outside gene matches: 10. This CDR3 is built from 16 residues. CDR1 and CDR2 (germline): KGHSH, LQKENI. Comments on this clone: Its antigen remains unidentified.

PCR amplification relied on 60 Vbeta primers (plus 13 Jbeta primers). Generated by immunoSEQ multiplex PCR, the TCRdb table keeps only in-frame clones and is missing some. This table has approximately 93,000 clones, 82% appearing once. This clonotype was sampled from a man between 45 and 60 years old in good health and CMV-seronegative. The sequenced sample was PBMCs. The chain links TRBV18 to TRBJ2-5; 7 nucleotides line up with TRBD1. The CDR3: CASSPPDRPYQETQYF. CDR3 sequence (DNA): TGTGCCAGCTCCCCTCCGGACAGGCCGTACCAAGAGACCCAGTACTTC.